The source of this T cell receptor (beta chain) is a study of shared clonotypes between healthy human individuals. This clone was picked up a small number of times. Its matching antigen is unknown. The deep-level immunoSEQ assay was used. Method: immunoSEQ multiplex PCR; TCRdb's copy keeps in-frame clones and lacks some. The sample shows 190,000 or so clones, 65% to 80% of them seen only once. Study findings and constraints: What naive subsets generally showed was a larger estimated richness than memory subsets showed.

This CDR3 comprises 13 residues. CDR1 is MGHDK, CDR2 SYGVNS, per germline. Trimming cost V 2 bases and J 4 bases, with 8 bases left between them. This TCR came from a man aged 25-45 years in good health. Sequencing used memory CD4+ T cells sorted from blood. Noted subset: CD45RA-negative fraction. The genes are TRBV25-1 and TRBJ1-2; D gene unclear. The CDR3 loop reads CASSELAGYGYTF. CDR3 nucleotide sequence: TGTGCCAGCAGTGAACTGGCTGGCTATGGCTACACCTTC.